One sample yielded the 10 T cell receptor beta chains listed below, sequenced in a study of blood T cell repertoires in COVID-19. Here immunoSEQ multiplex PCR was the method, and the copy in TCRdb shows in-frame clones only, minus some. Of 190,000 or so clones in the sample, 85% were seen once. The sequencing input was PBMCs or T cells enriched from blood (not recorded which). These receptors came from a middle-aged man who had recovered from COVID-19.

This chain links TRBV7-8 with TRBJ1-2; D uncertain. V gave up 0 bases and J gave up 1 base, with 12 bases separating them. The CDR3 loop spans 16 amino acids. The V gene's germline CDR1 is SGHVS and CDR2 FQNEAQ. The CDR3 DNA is TGTGCCAGCAGCTTAGCTTCGTCAGGATTTAACTATGGCTACACCTTC. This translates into CASSLASSGFNYGYTF.

DNA of the CDR3: TGTGCCAGCAGTACGACAGGGTCGGGCGAGACCCAGTACTTC. Translated: CASSTTGSGETQYF. The V gene is TRBV6-5, the J gene TRBJ2-5, with TRBD1 identical over 7 bases. CDR1 and CDR2 from the germline V gene are MNHEY and SVGAGI. The CDR3 spans 14 residues. V was pared by 5 bases and J by 5 bases, with 8 bases of the junction left unmatched.

The CDR3 DNA sequence: TGCGCCAGCAGCCAACGGAGGGCCACAATGGATGAGCAGTTCTTC. This gives the protein CASSQRRATMDEQFF. The rearrangement joins TRBV4-1 to TRBJ2-1; maybe TRBD2 (6 bases). The V gene's germline CDR1 is MGHRA and CDR2 YSYEKL. Trimming took 2 bases from V and 8 from J, leaving 16 bases between them. CDR3 length equals 15 residues.

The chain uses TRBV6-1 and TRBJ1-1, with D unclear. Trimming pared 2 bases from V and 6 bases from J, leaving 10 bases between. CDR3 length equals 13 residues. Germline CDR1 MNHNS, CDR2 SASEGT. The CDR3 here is CASSERLGAEAFF. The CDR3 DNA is TGTGCCAGCAGTGAAAGGTTGGGAGCTGAAGCTTTCTTT.

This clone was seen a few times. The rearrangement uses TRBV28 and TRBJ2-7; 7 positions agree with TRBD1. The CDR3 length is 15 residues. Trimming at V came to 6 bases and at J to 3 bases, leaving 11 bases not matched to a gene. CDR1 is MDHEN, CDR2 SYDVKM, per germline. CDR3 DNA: TGTGCCAGCAGCAGATTCAGAGGGGGCAGCTACGAGCAGTACTTC. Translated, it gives CASSRFRGGSYEQYF.

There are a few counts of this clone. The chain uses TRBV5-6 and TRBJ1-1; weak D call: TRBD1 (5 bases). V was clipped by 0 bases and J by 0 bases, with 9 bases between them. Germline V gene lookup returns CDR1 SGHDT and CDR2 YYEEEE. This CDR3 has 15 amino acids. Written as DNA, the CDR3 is TGTGCCAGCAGCTTGGAAGGGGCCTTGAACACTGAAGCTTTCTTT. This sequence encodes CASSLEGALNTEAFF.

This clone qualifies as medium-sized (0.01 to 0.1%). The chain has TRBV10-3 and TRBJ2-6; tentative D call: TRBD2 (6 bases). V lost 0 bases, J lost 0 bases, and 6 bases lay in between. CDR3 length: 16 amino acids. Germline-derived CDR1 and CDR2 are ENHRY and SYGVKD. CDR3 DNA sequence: TGTGCCATCAGTGAGTCGGAGGGCTCTGGGGCCAACGTCCTGACTTTC. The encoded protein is CAISESEGSGANVLTF.

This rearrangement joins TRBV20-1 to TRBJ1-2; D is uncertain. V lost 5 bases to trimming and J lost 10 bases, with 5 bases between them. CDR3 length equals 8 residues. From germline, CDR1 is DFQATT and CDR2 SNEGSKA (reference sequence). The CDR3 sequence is CSAGPYTF. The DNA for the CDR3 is TGCAGTGCTGGCCCCTACACCTTC.

The CDR3 spells CASSVESRPTYYEQYF. CDR3 nucleotide sequence: TGTGCCAGCAGCGTAGAATCGCGGCCCACATATTACGAGCAGTACTTC. V and J are TRBV9 and TRBJ2-7; D gene ambiguous. This CDR3 has 16 residues. Germline V gene data show CDR1 as SGDLS and CDR2 as YYNGEE. Trimming took 0 bases from V and 4 from J, leaving 17 bases between them.

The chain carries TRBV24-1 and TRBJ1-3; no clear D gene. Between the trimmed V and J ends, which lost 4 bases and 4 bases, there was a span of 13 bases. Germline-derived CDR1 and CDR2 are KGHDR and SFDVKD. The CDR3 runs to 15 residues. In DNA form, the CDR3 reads TGTGCCACCAGTGACTCTCGCGGTCCCGGAAACACCATATATTTT. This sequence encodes CATSDSRGPGNTIYF.